The source of this T cell receptor (beta chain) is a study of cytomegalovirus exposure and HLA in healthy donors. Study conclusions and caveats: Among TCR beta chains, those listed as cytomegalovirus-associated numbered about 160. The study found most TCR sequences rare, yet found some public TCRs in many donors.

Germline loops: CDR1 SGHDN, CDR2 FVKESK. This CDR3 contains 14 residues. The V and J ends lost 1 base and 5 bases respectively, with 11 bases between them. With respect to this clone: As yet, its antigen is unknown. Other DNA sequences from this sample encode an identical CDR3 as well.

Donors were drawn from the approximately 120-subject validation cohort, separate from the approximately 620-subject first cohort. The table came from immunoSEQ multiplex PCR; TCRdb's copy has only in-frame clones and leaves some out. The sample includes a few hundred thousand clones, around 87% of them seen just once. This clonotype was obtained from a woman under 30 in good health and CMV-seronegative. The sequencing input was PBMCs. V is TRBV14 and J is TRBJ1-1, with D uncertain. The CDR3 nucleotides read TGTGCCAGCAGCCAAGTGGCCGGGTTTACTGAAGCTTTCTTT. Residues: CASSQVAGFTEAFF.